The following is a T cell receptor beta chain sequence with its context. Its target antigen remains unknown. No base-level quality is on record; no much larger clone is a single base apart. CDR1 and CDR2, looked up from the germline V gene, are SGHRS and YFSETQ. The germline ends are 21 bases apart after V is trimmed by 4 bases and J by 5 bases. The CDR3 runs 16 residues from the cysteine to the phenylalanine. Kept here is only the CDR3 DNA, which spans 48 bases and is read in frame from base 1. The sample is drawn from a study of cytomegalovirus exposure and HLA in healthy donors listed by TCRdb under 2017. In the study overall: The 666 repertoires of the first cohort and the roughly 120 validation repertoires were produced on the same platform, according to a later analysis. The aim of the study was to test whether cataloging public T cell receptors could identify signatures of past pathogen exposure. Along with the approximately 700-subject first cohort, a separate validation cohort of around 120 different subjects was used. High-throughput TCR immunosequencing, statistical association of individual TCRs with disease status, and machine learning were combined to predict cytomegalovirus infection status.

The donors were included in the validation cohort of 120 subjects, a group kept apart from the roughly 700-subject first cohort. Libraries came from the immunoSEQ multiplex PCR assay. The authors processed their data as follows. A statistical classification framework was built to diagnose cytomegalovirus status from the catalog of TCR beta chain sequences. What TCRdb holds here is the immuneACCESS table cut down to in-frame rearrangements. Part of the clones is not present; checked against another copy, under half of the missing clones reflect an unresolved V gene, and the others are unexplained. Clonal size and the V and J genes are those of that table, whereas D and trimming came from the DNA. Within this sample are roughly 120,000 clones, with about 92% of them counted one time only. In total, the top ten clones hold 1.9% of the sample. The study at large found these results: All 120 or so repertoires were used to score co-occurrence in the validation cohort in a later analysis, because that analysis had no HLA typing for the cohort. In both the original and validation cohorts, the classifier was reported to diagnose cytomegalovirus status with high specificity and sensitivity. A later analysis found that TCRs clustered in the first cohort also tended to co-occur in the approximately 120 validation repertoires, with more than 90% of cluster scores above 0. It was suggested by the authors that the approach could potentially be generalized to other disease states and immunological phenotypes. A few of the identified cytomegalovirus-associated TCR beta chains were confirmed in vitro to be specific for cytomegalovirus antigens. While some public TCRs were present in many individuals, most TCR sequences turned up only very rarely across donors. The study listed 164 TCR beta chains as associated with cytomegalovirus.

This chain is built from TRBV5-1 and TRBJ2-5, and the D gene may be TRBD1, 5 bases matching. The TCR was taken from a woman aged 18-29 years in good health and CMV-seronegative. The source material was PBMCs. For the CDR3, the sequence is CASSTRRLAGMETQYF. The base sequence is TGCGCCAGCAGCACACGTCGCCTGGCAGGGATGGAGACCCAGTACTTC.